This TCR beta chain was profiled in a study of blood T cells in healthy people across ages. Looking at the study overall: Capture by template switching was about one barcoded beta molecule per two T cells. Study results and caveats: Higher naive T cell percentage went strongly together with higher TCR beta diversity.

The V and J ends lost 5 bases and 3 bases respectively, with 11 bases between them. Looked up from germline, CDR1 is MNHEY and CDR2 is SMNVEV (reference sequence). CDR3 length: 15 residues. Points on this clonotype: What it binds is unknown.

Using a J-beta primer mix together with a sample-barcoded 5' primer, a second PCR was run for roughly 6 to 11 cycles. CDR3-containing paired-end reads numbering at least 2.5 million came from each sample. TCRdb processed the 5' RACE reads anew with MiXCR; each CDR3 protein has one entry. This sample has 700,000 or so distinct CDR3 sequences, with 40% to 50% found just once. The sample consisted of blood. The chain is built from TRBV27 and TRBJ2-6; D unclear. The source of this sequence is an elderly man in good health. In nucleotides, the CDR3 is TGTGCCAGCAGTGTTCTGACTGGTGGGGCCAACGTCCTGACTTTC. It is translated as CASSVLTGGANVLTF.